This TCR beta chain was captured in a study of blood T cell repertoires in COVID-19. Across the whole study: T cells, B-cell-depleted T cells, or PBMCs provided the cDNA or gDNA that served as material.

Authors' methods: By means of reference gene primer amplification, nucleated cell counts were estimated. The table came from immunoSEQ multiplex PCR; TCRdb's copy has only in-frame clones and leaves some out. Clone size and V and J calls were adopted from that table, with D and trimming inferred from the DNA. The sample lists 180,000 or so clones, about 86% occurring once. V dropped 3 bases and J dropped 3 bases, with 7 bases sitting between them. The CDR3 runs to 13 residues. The J gene is TRBJ2-3, the V gene TRBV12-3 or TRBV12-4; the D is unclear. This receptor was taken from a man aged 55-75 years with acute or convalescent COVID-19. The sequenced material came from peripheral blood. CDR3 in amino acids: CASSLAVTDTQYF. CDR3 coding DNA: TGTGCCAGCAGTTTGGCCGTGACAGATACGCAGTATTTT.